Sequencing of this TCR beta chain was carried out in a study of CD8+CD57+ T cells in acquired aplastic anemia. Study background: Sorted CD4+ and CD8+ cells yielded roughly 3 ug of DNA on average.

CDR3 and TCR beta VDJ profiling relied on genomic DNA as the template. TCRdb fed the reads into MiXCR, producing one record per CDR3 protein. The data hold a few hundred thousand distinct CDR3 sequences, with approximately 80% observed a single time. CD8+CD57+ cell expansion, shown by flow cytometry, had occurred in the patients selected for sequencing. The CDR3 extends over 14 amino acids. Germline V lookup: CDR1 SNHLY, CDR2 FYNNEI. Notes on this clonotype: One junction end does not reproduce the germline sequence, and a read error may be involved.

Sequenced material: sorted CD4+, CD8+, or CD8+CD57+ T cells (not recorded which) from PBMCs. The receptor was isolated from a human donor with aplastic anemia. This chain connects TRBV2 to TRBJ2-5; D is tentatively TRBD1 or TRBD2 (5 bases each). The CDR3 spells CASSGVGERTLKLF. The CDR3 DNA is TGTGCCAGCAGCGGGGTGGGGGAGCGAACACTGAAGCTTTTC. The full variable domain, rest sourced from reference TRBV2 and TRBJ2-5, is EPEVTQTPSHQVTQMGQEVILRCVPISNHLYFYWYRQILGQKVEFLVSFYNNEISEKSEIFDDQFSVERPDGSNFTLKIRSTKLEDSAMYFCASSGVGERTLKLFGPGTRLLVL.